The entry below gives a single T cell receptor (beta chain) sequence along with its context. This clone was detected once. Its antigen is not yet known. The record has no base qualities; no much larger clone is one base away. Participants in the prospective study were aged about 18 to 100 years, lived in about two dozen United States geographic areas, and enrolled through a virtual design. Cohort assignment in the prospective study relied on participant-reported clinical history from a screening survey and a study questionnaire. Recovered participants in ImmuneRACE Cohort 3 were defined as having two consecutive negative NP/OP PCR tests, clearance from a healthcare professional, or resolution of symptoms. Mobile phlebotomists in the prospective study collected whole blood, serum and a nasopharyngeal or oropharyngeal swab from every participant. Additional blood draws and questionnaires over an approximately two-month period could optionally be provided by prospective study participants. Prospective study blood samples were shipped either frozen or at room temperature before DNA extraction.

The cysteine opens and the phenylalanine closes a CDR3 of 15 amino acids. Only CDR3 DNA remains: 45 bases, in frame from the first base. Trimming removed 2 bases from V and 3 bases from J; the gene matches leave 5 bases unexplained. As encoded in the germline V gene, CDR1 is SGDLS while CDR2 is YYNGEE. These data belong to a study of blood T cell repertoires in COVID-19 (dated by TCRdb to 2020 to 2021). About the investigation overall: Samples covering the acute and convalescent phases of COVID-19 were provided by collaborators in the United States, Italy and Spain. The samples were drawn from the first 160 participants of the ongoing ImmuneRACE study and from 1,200 or so subjects provided by 6 global collaborators. The repertoires were released in a freely available public database meant as a resource for research on the immune response to SARS-CoV-2. A de-identified subject ID, COVID-19 status, age in years and sex were almost always included in the sample metadata. The prospective study material was composed of cDNA or gDNA derived from T cells, B-cell-depleted T cells, or PBMCs. Where available, HLA class I and class II types were obtained from metadata supplied by the sample provider rather than from assay-based typing. Subjects who had been exposed to COVID-19, were actively infected with it, or had recovered from it provided the deeply sampled blood TCRbeta repertoires that made up the dataset.

TCRbeta CDR3 regions were amplified from genomic DNA using the immunoSEQ Assay, a bias-controlled multiplex PCR. The study's processing was this. Within the assay, amplification of reference gene primers was used to estimate how many nucleated cells each sample contained. To quantify the absolute abundance of each unique TCRbeta CDR3 rearrangement, sequence reads were collapsed and filtered. For each sample, productive Simpson clonality was calculated as the square root of Simpson's diversity index across productive rearrangements. TCRdb's version of the immuneACCESS table is confined to in-frame rearrangements and falls short of the full clone set. An unresolved V gene accounts for under half of the shortfall where checked; the remainder is of unknown origin. The V and J calls and the clone size are those of that table, but D and trimming were determined from the DNA. The sample table lists around 380,000 clones, approximately 89% of them with a count of one. Clones ranked in the top ten supply 1.3% of the sample.

Beyond this particular receptor, the publication reports: How much clinical and demographic metadata was included differed by source and by participant, and the metadata was provided uncurated.

Material for sequencing was PBMCs or T cells enriched from blood (not recorded which). The sequence came from a man in his thirties or forties who had recovered from COVID-19. Rearrangement joined TRBV9 to TRBJ1-1; 9 bases in the junction line up with TRBD1. The CDR3 region has the sequence CASSVSGQGHTEAFF. The sequence in DNA is TGTGCCAGCAGCGTGTCTGGACAGGGGCACACTGAAGCTTTCTTT.